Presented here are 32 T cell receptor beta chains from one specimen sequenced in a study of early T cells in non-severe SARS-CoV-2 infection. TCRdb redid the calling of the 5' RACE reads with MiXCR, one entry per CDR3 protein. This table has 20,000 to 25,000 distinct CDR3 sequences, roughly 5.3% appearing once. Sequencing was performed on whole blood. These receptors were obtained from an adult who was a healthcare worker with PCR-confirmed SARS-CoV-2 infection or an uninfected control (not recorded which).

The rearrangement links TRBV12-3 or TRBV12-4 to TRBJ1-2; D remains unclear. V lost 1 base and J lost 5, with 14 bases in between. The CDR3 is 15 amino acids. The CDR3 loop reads CASSLGEERFYGYTF. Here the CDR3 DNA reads TGTGCCAGCAGTTTAGGGGAGGAAAGGTTTTATGGCTACACCTTC.

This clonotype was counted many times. The CDR3 DNA reads TGTGCCAGCAGCCAGGGACTAGCGGTAACCACCGGGGAGCTGTTTTTT. Residues: CASSQGLAVTTGELFF. The chain carries TRBV6-1 and TRBJ2-2, with 11 bases fitting TRBD2. CDR1 and CDR2 (germline): MNHNS, SASEGT. The trim removed 6 bases at V and 4 bases at J, leaving 7 bases unmatched. CDR3 size: 16 residues.

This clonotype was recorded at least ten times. The CDR3 loop is CASSPSPDRGAEAFF. CDR3 in DNA: TGTGCCAGCTCACCAAGTCCGGACAGAGGAGCTGAAGCTTTCTTT. The V gene is TRBV18, the J gene TRBJ1-1; perhaps TRBD1 as D (6 bases). The V end was cut by 2 bases, the J end by 6 bases, with 16 bases between. This CDR3 is built from 15 residues. Germline CDR1 and CDR2: KGHSH and LQKENI.

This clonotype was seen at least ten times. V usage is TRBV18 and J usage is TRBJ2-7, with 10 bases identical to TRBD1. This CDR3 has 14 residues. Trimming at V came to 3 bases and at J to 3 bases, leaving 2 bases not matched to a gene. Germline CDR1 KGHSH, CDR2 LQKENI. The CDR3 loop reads CASSPGQGSYEQYF. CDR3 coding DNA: TGTGCCAGCTCACCGGGACAGGGGAGCTACGAGCAGTACTTC. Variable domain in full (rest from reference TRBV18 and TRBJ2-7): NAGVMQNPRHLVRRRGQEARLRCSPMKGHSHVYWYRQLPEEGLKFMVYLQKENIIDESGMPKERFSAEFPKEGPSILRIQQVVRGDSAAYFCASSPGQGSYEQYFGPGTRLTVT.

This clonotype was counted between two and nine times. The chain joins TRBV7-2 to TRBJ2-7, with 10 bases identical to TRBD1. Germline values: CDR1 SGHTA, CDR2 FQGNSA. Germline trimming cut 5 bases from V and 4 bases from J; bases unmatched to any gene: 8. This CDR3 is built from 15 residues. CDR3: CASSASGQGSYEQYF. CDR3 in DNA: TGTGCCAGCAGCGCGTCGGGACAGGGGTCTTACGAGCAGTACTTC.

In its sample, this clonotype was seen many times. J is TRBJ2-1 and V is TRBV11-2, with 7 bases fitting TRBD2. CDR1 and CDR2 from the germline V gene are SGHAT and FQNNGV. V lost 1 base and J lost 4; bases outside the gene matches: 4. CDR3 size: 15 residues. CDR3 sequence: CASSLVAGVYNEQFF. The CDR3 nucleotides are TGTGCCAGCAGCTTAGTCGCGGGGGTTTACAATGAGCAGTTCTTC.

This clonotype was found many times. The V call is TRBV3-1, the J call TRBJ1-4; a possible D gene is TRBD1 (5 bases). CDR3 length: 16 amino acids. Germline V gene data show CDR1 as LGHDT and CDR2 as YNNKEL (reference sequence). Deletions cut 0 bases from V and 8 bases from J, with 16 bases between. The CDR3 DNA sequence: TGTGCCAGCAGCCAAGATCGAAACAGAAGGGGAGAAAAACTGTTTTTT. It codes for CASSQDRNRRGEKLFF.

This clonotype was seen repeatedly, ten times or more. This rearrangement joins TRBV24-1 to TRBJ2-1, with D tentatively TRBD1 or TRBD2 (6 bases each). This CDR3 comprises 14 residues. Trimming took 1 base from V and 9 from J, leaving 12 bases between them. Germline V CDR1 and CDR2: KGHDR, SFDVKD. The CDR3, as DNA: TGTGCCACCAGTGATTTTGGGGGGCACGGTGAGCAGTTCTTC. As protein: CATSDFGGHGEQFF.

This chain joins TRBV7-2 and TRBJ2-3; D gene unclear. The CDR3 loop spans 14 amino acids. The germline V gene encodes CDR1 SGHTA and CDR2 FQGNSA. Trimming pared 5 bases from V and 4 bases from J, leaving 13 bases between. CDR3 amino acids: CASSPRRTADTQYF. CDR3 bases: TGTGCCAGCAGCCCGAGACGGACGGCAGATACGCAGTATTTT.

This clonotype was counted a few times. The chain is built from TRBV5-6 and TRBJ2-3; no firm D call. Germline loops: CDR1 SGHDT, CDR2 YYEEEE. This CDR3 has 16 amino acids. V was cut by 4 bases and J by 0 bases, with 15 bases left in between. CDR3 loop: CASSLSPSDSTDTQYF. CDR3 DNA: TGTGCCAGCAGCCTTTCTCCCAGCGATAGCACAGATACGCAGTATTTT.

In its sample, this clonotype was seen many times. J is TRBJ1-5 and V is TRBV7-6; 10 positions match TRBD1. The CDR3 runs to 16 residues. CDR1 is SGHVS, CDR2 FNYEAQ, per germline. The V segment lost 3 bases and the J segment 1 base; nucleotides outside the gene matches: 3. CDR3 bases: TGTGCCAGCAGCTTGGGGACAGGGGAAAGCAATCAGCCCCAGCATTTT. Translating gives CASSLGTGESNQPQHF.

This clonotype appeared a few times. CDR3 amino acids: CASSRAGANVLTF. The CDR3 DNA reads TGTGCCAGCAGCCGGGCTGGGGCCAACGTCCTGACTTTC. The V call is TRBV5-4, the J call TRBJ2-6; no firm D call. The ends were cut back, 4 bases at V and 2 bases at J, with 4 bases in the middle. The length of the CDR3 is 13 residues. CDR1 is SGHNT and CDR2 is YYREEE in the germline V gene (reference sequence).

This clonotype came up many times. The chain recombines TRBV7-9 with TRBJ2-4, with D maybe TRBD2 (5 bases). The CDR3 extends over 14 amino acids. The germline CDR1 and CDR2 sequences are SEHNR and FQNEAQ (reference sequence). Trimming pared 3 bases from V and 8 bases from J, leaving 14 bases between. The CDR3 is CASSFSGNSDIQYF. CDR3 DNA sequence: TGTGCCAGCAGCTTTTCCGGGAATAGCGACATTCAGTACTTC.

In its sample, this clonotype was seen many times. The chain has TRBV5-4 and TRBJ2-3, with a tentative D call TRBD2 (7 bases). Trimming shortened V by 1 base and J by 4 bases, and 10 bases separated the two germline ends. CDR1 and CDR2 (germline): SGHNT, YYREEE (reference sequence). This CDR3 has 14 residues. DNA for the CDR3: TGTGCCAGCAGCTTGTGGGGGGGGCCAGATACGCAGTATTTT. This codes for CASSLWGGPDTQYF.

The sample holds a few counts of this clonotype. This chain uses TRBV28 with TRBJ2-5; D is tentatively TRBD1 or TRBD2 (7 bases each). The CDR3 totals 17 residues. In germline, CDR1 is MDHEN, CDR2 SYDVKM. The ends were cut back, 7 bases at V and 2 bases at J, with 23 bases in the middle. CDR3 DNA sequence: TGTGCCAGCACCAAACCCCTCGGGACAGCGGGGCAAGAGACCCAGTACTTC. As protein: CASTKPLGTAGQETQYF.

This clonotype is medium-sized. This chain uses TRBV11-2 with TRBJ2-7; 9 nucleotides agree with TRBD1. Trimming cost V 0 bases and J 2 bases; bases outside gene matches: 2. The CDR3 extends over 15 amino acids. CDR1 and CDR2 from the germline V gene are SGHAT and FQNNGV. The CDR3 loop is CASSLDGQGTYEQYF. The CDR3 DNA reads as TGTGCCAGCAGCTTAGACGGACAGGGGACCTACGAGCAGTACTTC.

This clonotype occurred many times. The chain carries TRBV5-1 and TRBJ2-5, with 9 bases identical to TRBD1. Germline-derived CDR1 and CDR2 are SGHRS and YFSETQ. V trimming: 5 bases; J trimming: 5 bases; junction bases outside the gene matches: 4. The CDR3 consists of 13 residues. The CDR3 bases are TGCGCCAGCAGATGGACAGGGGACGAGACCCAGTACTTC. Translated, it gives CASRWTGDETQYF.

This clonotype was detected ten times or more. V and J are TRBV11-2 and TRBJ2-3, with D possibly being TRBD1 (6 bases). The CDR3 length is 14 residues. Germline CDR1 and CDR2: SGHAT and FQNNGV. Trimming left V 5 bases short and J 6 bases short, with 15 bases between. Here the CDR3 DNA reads TGTGCCAGCAGCCCGACCCCCCAGGGGGATACGCAGTATTTT. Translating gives CASSPTPQGDTQYF.

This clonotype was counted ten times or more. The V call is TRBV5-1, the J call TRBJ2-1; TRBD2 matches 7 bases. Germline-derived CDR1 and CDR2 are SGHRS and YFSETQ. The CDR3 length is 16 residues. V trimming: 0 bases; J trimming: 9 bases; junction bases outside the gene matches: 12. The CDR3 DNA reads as TGCGCCAGCAGCTTGGCCAGCGGGGTTACCCTGGGTGAGCAGTTCTTC. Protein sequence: CASSLASGVTLGEQFF.

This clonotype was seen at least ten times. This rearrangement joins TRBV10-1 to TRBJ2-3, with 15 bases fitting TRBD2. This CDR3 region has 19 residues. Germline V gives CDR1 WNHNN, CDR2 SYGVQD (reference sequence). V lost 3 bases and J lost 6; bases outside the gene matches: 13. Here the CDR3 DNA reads TGCGCCAGCAGTGACCCGGGACTAGCGGGGGGTGCGGCGGGGGATACGCAGTATTTT. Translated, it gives CASSDPGLAGGAAGDTQYF.

DNA for the CDR3: TGTGCCAGCAGTTTTGGGGGGCACGGAAACACCATATATTTT. This codes for CASSFGGHGNTIYF. The chain uses TRBV12-3 or TRBV12-4 and TRBJ1-3, with D tentatively TRBD1 (6 bases). Trimming cost V 3 bases and J 4 bases, with 10 bases left between them. This CDR3 comprises 14 residues.

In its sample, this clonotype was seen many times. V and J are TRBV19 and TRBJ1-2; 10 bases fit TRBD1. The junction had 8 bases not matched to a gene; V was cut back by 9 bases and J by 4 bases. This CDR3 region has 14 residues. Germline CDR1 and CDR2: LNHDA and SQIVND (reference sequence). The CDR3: CASARDRGSYGYTF. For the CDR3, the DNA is TGTGCCAGCGCCAGGGACAGGGGAAGCTATGGCTACACCTTC.

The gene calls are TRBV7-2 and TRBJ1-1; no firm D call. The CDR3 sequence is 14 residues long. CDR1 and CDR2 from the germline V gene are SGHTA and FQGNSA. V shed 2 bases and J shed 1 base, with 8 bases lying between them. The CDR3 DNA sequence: TGTGCCAGCAGCTTAAATACGGGGAACACTGAAGCTTTCTTT. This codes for CASSLNTGNTEAFF.

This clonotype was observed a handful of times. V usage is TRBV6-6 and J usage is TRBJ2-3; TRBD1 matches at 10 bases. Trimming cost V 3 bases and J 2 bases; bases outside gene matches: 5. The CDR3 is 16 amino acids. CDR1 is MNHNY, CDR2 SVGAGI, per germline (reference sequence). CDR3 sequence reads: CASSYTDRGLTDTQYF. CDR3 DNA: TGTGCCAGCAGTTATACCGACAGGGGGCTCACAGATACGCAGTATTTT.

The CDR3 region has the DNA TGTGCCAGCAGCGTAGAAGGAGGGGACAGCTTTAACTATGGCTACACCTTC. It yields the protein CASSVEGGDSFNYGYTF. The chain employs TRBV9 and TRBJ1-2; 7 bases match TRBD1. Germline assignment: CDR1 SGDLS and CDR2 YYNGEE. The CDR3 loop spans 17 amino acids. After removal of 0 bases from V and 1 base from J, the junction contained 9 bases not matched to a gene.

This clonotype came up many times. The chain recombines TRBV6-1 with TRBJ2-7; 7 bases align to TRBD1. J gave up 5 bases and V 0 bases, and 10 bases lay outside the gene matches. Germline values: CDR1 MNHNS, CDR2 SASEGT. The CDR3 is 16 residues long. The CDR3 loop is CASSEAVRGQRHEQYF. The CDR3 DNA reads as TGTGCCAGCAGTGAAGCAGTAAGGGGACAGAGGCACGAGCAGTACTTC.

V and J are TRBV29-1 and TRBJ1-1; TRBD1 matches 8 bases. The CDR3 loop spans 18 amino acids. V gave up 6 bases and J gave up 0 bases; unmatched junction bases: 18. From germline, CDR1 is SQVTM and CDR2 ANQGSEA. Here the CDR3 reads CSVAPFSGTGLMNTEAFF. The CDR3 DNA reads TGCAGCGTCGCTCCTTTCTCCGGGACAGGCTTGATGAACACTGAAGCTTTCTTT.

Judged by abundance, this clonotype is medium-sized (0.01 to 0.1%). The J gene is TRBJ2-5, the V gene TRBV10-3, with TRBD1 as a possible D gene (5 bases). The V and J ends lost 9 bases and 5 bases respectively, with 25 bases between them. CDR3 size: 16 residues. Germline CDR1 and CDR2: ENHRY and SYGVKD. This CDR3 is CAIDSGPSRVGETQYF. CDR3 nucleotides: TGTGCCATAGATTCCGGACCCTCCAGGGTAGGCGAGACCCAGTACTTC.

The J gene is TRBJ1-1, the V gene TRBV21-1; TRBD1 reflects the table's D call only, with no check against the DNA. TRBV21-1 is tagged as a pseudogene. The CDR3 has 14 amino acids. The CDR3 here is CASRKGQRDTEAFF. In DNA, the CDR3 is TGTGCCAGCAGAAAGGGACAGCGGGACACTGAAGCTTTCTTT.

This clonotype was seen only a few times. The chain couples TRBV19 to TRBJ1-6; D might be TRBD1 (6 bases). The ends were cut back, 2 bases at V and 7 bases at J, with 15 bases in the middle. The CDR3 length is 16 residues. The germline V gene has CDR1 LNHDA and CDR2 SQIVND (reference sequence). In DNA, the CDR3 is TGTGCCAGTAGTATACAACCGGGACATTCGAATTCACCCCTCCACTTT. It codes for CASSIQPGHSNSPLHF.

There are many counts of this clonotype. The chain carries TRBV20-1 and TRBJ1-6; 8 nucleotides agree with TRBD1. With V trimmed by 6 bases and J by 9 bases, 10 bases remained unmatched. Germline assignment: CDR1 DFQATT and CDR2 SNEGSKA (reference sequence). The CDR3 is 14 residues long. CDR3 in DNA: TGCAGTGCCCCGAGAGCAGGGGGCGGTTCACCCCTCCACTTT. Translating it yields CSAPRAGGGSPLHF.

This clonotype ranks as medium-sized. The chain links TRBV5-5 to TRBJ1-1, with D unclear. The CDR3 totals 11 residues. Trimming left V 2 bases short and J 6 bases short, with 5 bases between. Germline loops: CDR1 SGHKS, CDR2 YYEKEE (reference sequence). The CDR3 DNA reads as TGTGCCAGCAGCTTATATCCTGAAGCTTTCTTT. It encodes CASSLYPEAFF.